There are many counts of the clone carrying this T cell receptor (beta chain). This entry belongs to a study of CD8 T cells in ankylosing spondylitis. In making TCR beta libraries, quantitative 5'-RACE with molecular barcodes was used. TCRdb itself ran the 5' RACE reads through MiXCR, one entry per CDR3 protein. Altogether around 150,000 distinct CDR3 sequences are present, around 20% being singletons, with the ten largest covering 7.8%. V gave up 0 bases and J gave up 0 bases; unmatched junction bases: 1. CDR3 length: 16 amino acids. Germline CDR1 MNHEY, CDR2 SVGAGI. Sequenced material: blood, either unsorted or a sorted T cell fraction (not recorded which). The receptor's source is a male donor with ankylosing spondylitis or in good health (not recorded which). The rearrangement joins TRBV6-5 to TRBJ2-2, with 7 bases that match TRBD1. DNA for the CDR3: TGTGCCAGCAGTTACTCAGGGACAGCGAACACCGGGGAGCTGTTTTTT. Translation: CASSYSGTANTGELFF.